The clone carrying this TCR beta chain was detected a few times. Construction of the TCRbeta library involved unique molecular identifiers. From the PCR reads, TCRdb called clonotypes with MiXCR, one entry per CDR3 protein. The sample comprises roughly 590,000 distinct CDR3 sequences, roughly 15% of which are singletons, and 0.85% to 1.3% rests with the top ten. This entry comes from a study of T-cell reconstitution after alpha-beta-depleted transplantation in children. Germline loops: CDR1 MNHNS, CDR2 SASEGT. V was pared by 3 bases and J by 13 bases, with 9 bases between. The CDR3 has 10 residues. This TCR was sampled from a human donor who donated a stem cell graft to a child with acute myeloid leukemia. The sample in question was PBMCs from the stem cell graft donor, obtained from the stem cell graft. V and J are TRBV6-1 and TRBJ1-2, with TRBD1 as a possible D gene (6 bases). This CDR3 reads CASSDGTRTF. The CDR3 coding sequence is TGTGCCAGCAGTGACGGGACACGCACCTTC.